This T cell receptor (beta chain) was profiled in a study of blood T cell repertoires in COVID-19. Sequencing was performed with immunoSEQ multiplex PCR; in TCRdb, only in-frame clones are kept and a portion is missing. The sample consists of some 200,000 clones, 70% to 90% of them appearing once. Germline CDR1 and CDR2: LGHDT and YNNKEL (reference sequence). V lost 4 bases and J lost 8, with 20 bases in between. The CDR3 spans 16 residues. This chain links TRBV3-1 (or the pseudogene TRBV3-2) with TRBJ1-4; the D gene is possibly TRBD1 (6 bases). The clonotype was recovered from a woman aged 50 to 65 in a cohort exposed to, infected with or recovered from COVID-19 (not recorded which). The sample consisted of PBMCs or T cells enriched from blood (not recorded which). The CDR3 is CASSRLGTRTGEKLFF. CDR3 nucleotide sequence: TGTGCCAGCAGCCGCCTTGGGACAAGGACTGGAGAAAAACTGTTTTTT.